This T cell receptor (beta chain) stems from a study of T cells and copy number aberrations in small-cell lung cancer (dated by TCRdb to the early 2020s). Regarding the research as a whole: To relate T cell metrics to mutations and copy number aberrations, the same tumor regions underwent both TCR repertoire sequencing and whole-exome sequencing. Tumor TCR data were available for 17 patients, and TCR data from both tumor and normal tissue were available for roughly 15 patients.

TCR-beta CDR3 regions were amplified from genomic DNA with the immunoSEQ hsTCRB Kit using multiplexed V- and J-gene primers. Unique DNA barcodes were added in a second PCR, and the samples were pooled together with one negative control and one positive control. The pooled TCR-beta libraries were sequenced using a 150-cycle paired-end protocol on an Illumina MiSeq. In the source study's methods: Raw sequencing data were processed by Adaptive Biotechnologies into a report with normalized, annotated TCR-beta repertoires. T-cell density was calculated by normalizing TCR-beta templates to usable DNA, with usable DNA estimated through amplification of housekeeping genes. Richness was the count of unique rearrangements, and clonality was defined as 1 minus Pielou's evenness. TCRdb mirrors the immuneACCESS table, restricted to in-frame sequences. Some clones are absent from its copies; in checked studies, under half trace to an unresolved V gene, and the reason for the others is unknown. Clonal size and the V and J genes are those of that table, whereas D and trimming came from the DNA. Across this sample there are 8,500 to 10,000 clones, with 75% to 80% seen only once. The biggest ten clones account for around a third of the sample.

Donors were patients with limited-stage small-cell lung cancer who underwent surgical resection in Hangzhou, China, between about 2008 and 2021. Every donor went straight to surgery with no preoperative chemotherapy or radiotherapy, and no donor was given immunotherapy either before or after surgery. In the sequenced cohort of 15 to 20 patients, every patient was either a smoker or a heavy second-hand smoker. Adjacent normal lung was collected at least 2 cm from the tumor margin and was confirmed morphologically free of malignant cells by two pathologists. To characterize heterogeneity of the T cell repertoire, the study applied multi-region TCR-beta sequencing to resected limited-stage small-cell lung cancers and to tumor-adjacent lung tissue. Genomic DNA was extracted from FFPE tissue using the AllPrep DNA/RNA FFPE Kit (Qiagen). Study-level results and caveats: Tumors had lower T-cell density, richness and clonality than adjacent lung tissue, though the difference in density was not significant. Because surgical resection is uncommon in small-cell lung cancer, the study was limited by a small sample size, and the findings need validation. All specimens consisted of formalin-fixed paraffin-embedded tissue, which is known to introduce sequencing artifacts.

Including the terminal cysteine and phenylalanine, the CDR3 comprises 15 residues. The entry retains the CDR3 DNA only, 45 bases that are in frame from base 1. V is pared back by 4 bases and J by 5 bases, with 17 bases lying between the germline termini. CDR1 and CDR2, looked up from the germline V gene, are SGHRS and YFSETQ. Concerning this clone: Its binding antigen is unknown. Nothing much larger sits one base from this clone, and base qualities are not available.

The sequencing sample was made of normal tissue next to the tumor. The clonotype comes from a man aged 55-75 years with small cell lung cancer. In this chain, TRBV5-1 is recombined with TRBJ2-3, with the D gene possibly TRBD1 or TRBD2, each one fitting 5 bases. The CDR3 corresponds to CASSAGTRGEDTQYF. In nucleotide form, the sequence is TGCGCCAGCAGCGCCGGGACGAGAGGCGAAGATACGCAGTATTTT.